Sequencing of this TCR beta chain was carried out in a study of T-cell reconstitution after alpha-beta-depleted transplantation in children. This clonotype is termed medium-sized. As it was prepared, the TCRbeta library received unique molecular identifiers. TCRdb re-derived calls from the PCR reads in MiXCR, one entry per CDR3 protein. The table shows around 94,000 distinct CDR3 sequences, with roughly 7.6% occurring only once. This specimen was PBMCs, taken before TCRalphabeta/CD19-depleted stem cell transplant. The TCR was taken from a boy aged 2-15 years with acute lymphoblastic leukemia, due to receive a stem cell transplant.

The CDR3, as DNA: TGCGCCAGCAGCCCGGGACTAGCGGGGACCCCTAGCACAGATACGCAGTATTTT. Residues: CASSPGLAGTPSTDTQYF. The chain joins TRBV5-1 to TRBJ2-3; the match to TRBD2 covers 13 bases. Trimming at V came to 4 bases and at J to 0 bases, leaving 8 bases not matched to a gene. The CDR3 length is 18 residues. Germline V gene data show CDR1 as SGHRS and CDR2 as YFSETQ.